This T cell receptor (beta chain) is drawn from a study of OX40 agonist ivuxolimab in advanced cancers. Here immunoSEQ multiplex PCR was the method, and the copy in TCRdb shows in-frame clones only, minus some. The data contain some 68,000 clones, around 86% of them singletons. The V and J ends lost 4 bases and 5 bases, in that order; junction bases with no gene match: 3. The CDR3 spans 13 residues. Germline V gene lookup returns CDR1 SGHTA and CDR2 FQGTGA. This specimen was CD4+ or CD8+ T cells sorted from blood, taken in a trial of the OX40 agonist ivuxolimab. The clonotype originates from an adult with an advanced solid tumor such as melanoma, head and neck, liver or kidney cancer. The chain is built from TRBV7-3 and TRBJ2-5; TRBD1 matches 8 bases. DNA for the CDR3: TGTGCCAGCAGCTCAGGGGGCAGGGAGACCCAGTACTTC. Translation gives CASSSGGRETQYF.